A selection of T cell receptor beta chains follows, all from one sample in a study of cytomegalovirus exposure and HLA in healthy donors. TCRdb's table, derived via immunoSEQ multiplex PCR, lists solely in-frame clones and lacks some. The listing contains fewer than 110,000 clones. The material sequenced was PBMCs. Receptor source: a man aged 35 to 55 in good health and CMV-seronegative. The CDR3 runs from the conserved cysteine through the conserved F or W. Each record gives: V gene, J gene, CDR3 protein.

>TRBV5-1|TRBJ1-5
CASSLGDRGNQPQHF
>TRBV9|TRBJ2-3
CASSLGTSGYGETDTQYF
>TRBV4-3|TRBJ2-7
CASSQDRLAGSEQYF
>TRBV7-9|TRBJ2-7
CATRQGAHEQYF
>TRBV28|TRBJ1-2
CASSQTVYGYTF
>TRBV14|TRBJ2-3
CASSRQVGTDTQYF
>TRBV6-5|TRBJ1-3
CASSYSIGGAGNTIYF
>TRBV29-1|TRBJ2-3
CSGKGAPDTQYF
>TRBV14|TRBJ2-5
CASSIRAAETQYF
>TRBV7-2|TRBJ1-2
CASSLGPSRAANYGYTF
>TRBV18|TRBJ2-1
CASSPRGDEQFF
>TRBV10-1|TRBJ2-7
CASSTGYEQYF
>TRBV6-5|TRBJ2-5
CASSYPGGKTQYF
>TRBV28|TRBJ2-7
CATGTSGRSNSYEQYF
>TRBV19|TRBJ2-1
CASSSSGGYNEQFF
>TRBV5-6|TRBJ2-6
CASSYRTAGANVLTF
>TRBV19|TRBJ2-7
CASSETKFYEQYF
>TRBV5-1|NA
CASSLSPGGPTEQYF
>TRBV7-2|TRBJ1-1
CASSSSSGYTEAFF
>TRBV15|TRBJ1-1
CATSGGRRRGNTEAFF
>TRBV10-3|TRBJ2-7
CAIGQGVYEQYF
>TRBV19|TRBJ1-2
CASSMSGNYGYTF